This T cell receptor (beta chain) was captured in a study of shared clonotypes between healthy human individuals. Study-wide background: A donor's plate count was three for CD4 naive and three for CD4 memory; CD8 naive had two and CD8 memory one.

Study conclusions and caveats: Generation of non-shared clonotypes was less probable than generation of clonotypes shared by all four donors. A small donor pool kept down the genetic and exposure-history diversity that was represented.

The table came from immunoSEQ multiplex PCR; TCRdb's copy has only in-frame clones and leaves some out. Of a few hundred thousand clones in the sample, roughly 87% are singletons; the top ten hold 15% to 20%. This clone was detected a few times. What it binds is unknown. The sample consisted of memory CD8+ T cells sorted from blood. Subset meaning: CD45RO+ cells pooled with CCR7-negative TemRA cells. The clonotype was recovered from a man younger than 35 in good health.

The CDR3 DNA is TGTGCCAGCAGTATCGGGACAGGTCACGGGGAGCTGTTTTTT. Translated: CASSIGTGHGELFF. The chain combines TRBV27 with TRBJ2-2; 8 nucleotides line up with TRBD1. The CDR3 contains 14 residues. With 5 bases clipped from V and 7 bases from J, the junction kept 6 bases outside the gene matches. Germline CDR1 and CDR2: MNHEY and SMNVEV (reference sequence).